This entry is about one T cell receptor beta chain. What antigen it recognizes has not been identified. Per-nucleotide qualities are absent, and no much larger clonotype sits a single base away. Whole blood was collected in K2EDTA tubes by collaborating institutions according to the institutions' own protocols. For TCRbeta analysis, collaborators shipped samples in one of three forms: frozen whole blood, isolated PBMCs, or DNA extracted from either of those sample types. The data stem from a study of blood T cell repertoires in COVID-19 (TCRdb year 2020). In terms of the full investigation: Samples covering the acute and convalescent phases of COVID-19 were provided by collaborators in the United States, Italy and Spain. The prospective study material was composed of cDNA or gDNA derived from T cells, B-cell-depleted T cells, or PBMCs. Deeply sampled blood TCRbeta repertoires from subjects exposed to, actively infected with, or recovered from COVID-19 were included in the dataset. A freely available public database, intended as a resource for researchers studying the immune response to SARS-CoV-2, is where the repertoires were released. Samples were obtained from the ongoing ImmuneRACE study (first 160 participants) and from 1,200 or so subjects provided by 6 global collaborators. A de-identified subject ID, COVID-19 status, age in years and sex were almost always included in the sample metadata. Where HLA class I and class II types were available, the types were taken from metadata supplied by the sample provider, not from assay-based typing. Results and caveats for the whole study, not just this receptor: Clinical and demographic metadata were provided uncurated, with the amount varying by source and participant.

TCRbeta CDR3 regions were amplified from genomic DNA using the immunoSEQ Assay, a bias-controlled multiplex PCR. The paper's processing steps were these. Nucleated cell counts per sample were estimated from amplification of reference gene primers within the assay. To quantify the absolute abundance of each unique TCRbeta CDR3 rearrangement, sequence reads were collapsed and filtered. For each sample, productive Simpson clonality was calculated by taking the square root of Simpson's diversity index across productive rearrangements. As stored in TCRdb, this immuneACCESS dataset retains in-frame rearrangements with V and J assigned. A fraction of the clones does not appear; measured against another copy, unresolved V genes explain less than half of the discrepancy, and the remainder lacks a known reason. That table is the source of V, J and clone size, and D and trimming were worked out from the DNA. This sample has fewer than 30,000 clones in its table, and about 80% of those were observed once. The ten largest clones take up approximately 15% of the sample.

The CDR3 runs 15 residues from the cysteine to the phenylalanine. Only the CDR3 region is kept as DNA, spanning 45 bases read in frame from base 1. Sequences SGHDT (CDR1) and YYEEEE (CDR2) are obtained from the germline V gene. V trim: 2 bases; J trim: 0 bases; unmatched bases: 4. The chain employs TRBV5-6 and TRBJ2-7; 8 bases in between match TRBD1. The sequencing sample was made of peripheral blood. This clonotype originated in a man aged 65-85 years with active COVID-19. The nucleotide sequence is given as TGTGCCAGCAGCTTCGGGACAGGCAGCTCCTACGAGCAGTACTTC. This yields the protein CASSFGTGSSYEQYF.